This passage covers 7 T cell receptor beta chains from one sample sequenced in a study of tissue T cells after allogeneic stem cell transplantation. TCRdb's copy holds only in-frame clones and misses some; the assay was immunoSEQ multiplex PCR. The table includes about 1,300 clones, 58% detected once. Described time point: mouse harvest day 7 after allogeneic transplant. Mouse grafts combined 10^7 T-cell-depleted bone marrow cells with 10^6 splenic CD5+ T cells. Sequenced sample: liver tissue. The receptor source for this set is a female BALB/c mouse given C57BL/6 T cells with graft-versus-host disease after an allogeneic hematopoietic cell transplant.

As regards this clone: The gene symbols are mouse symbols. The sequenced CDR3 bases are TGTGCAAGCAGCGGACAGGGGGGTAACACCGGGCAGCTCTAC. Amino acid sequence: CASSGQGGNTGQLY. The entire CDR3 protein is CASSGQGGNTGQLYF. V gene TRBV16 combines with J gene TRBJ2-2; TRBD1 matches at 10 bases. The observed sequence ends 1 residue before the CDR3 terminus, with the missing tail filled in from the germline J gene. V was clipped by 5 bases and J by 2 bases; unmatched bases: 2. Germline assignment: CDR1 SGHSA and CDR2 FRNQAP. This CDR3 spans 15 amino acids.

Of note for this clone: Mouse gene names apply. Sequencing ends 1 residue short of the CDR3 end; the germline J gene provides the rest. The chain recombines TRBV3 with TRBJ2-3; D unresolved. The CDR3 consists of 15 residues. The germline CDR1 and CDR2 sequences are SNHLY and FYNGKV (reference sequence). Trimming left V 2 bases short and J 0 bases short, with 9 bases between. CDR3 protein: CASSLRVSSAETLYF. Partial CDR3 DNA: TGTGCCAGCAGCTTAAGGGTCTCTAGTGCAGAAACGCTGTAT.

Concerning this clone itself: The gene names here belong to mouse. The CDR3 goes on 1 residue after the read ends, and that part is filled in from the germline J gene. This rearrangement joins TRBV16 to TRBJ2-7; 10 bases are a match to TRBD2. The trim removed 2 bases at V and 3 bases at J, leaving 1 base unmatched. In germline, CDR1 is SGHSA, CDR2 FRNQAP. The CDR3 runs to 14 residues. Partial CDR3 DNA: TGTGCAAGCAGCTTAACTGGGGGGGACTATGAACAGTAC. Its protein is CASSLTGGDYEQY. The whole CDR3 protein reads CASSLTGGDYEQYF.

This clone has more than one count but fewer than ten. Mouse names are used for the genes. The CDR3 is cut off 1 residue early in the read; its end comes from the germline J gene. This rearrangement joins TRBV26 to TRBJ2-7; D remains unclear. V was clipped by 1 base and J by 0 bases, with 4 bases between them. Germline CDR1 KGHPV, CDR2 FQNQEV (reference sequence). The CDR3 has 13 amino acids. The CDR3 bases that were read are TGTGCCAGCAGTCTGTTCAGCTCCTATGAACAGTAC. It yields the protein CASSLFSSYEQY. The entire CDR3 reads CASSLFSSYEQYF.

This clone has just a few counts. Gene names refer to mouse genes. The read falls 1 residue short of the CDR3 end, and the missing part is taken from the germline J gene. This chain uses TRBV26 with TRBJ1-4, with a tentative D call TRBD1 (6 bases). Trimming removed 6 bases from V and 1 base from J, with 9 bases in between. This CDR3 contains 14 residues. Germline CDR1 KGHPV, CDR2 FQNQEV (reference sequence). The DNA read from the CDR3 is TGTGCCAGCAGCCCGGACAGTTCCAACGAAAGATTATTT. Translated: CASSPDSSNERLF. The CDR3 in its entirety is CASSPDSSNERLFF.

Remarks on this clone: Gene names are the mouse ones. The CDR3 extends 1 residue past the end of the read, so its final part is completed from the germline J gene. The chain couples TRBV19 to TRBJ2-7; TRBD2 aligns across 13 bases. The junction had 6 bases not matched to a gene; V was cut back by 5 bases and J by 7 bases. This CDR3 has 14 amino acids. Germline V gene lookup returns CDR1 FNHDT and CDR2 SITEND (reference sequence). CDR3 DNA, as far as it was read: TGTGCCAGCAGCAGGACTGGGGGGGCGCGGGAACAGTAC. It is translated as CASSRTGGAREQY. The whole CDR3 protein is CASSRTGGAREQYF.

This clone was seen a few times. Here the gene names and germline are mouse. The DNA ends 1 residue before the CDR3 does, and the rest of the CDR3 is filled in from the germline J gene. The chain employs TRBV26 and TRBJ2-7, with D perhaps TRBD2 (7 bases). Germline-derived CDR1 and CDR2 are KGHPV and FQNQEV (reference sequence). The CDR3 is made up of 13 amino acids. Trimming stripped 2 bases from V and 6 bases from J, with 11 bases between. CDR3 amino acids: CASSLGGRAEQYF. The DNA read from the CDR3 is TGTGCCAGCAGTCTGGGGGGGCGCGCTGAACAGTAC.